This T cell receptor (beta chain) was identified in a study of T cell responses to AZD1222 COVID-19 vaccine. Study-level findings and limits: Nearly half of spike-specific TCRs reportedly go after variant regions that carry no mutations. There were repertoire samples only from the period after the peak T cell response. Only six people who got AZD1222 tested seropositive at baseline. Clonal diversity was possibly underestimated, and the donors were mostly white British, with more females.

In the case of this clone: What it recognizes is unknown.

TCRdb's table, derived via immunoSEQ multiplex PCR, lists solely in-frame clones and lacks some. This table holds around 100,000 clones, just under 90% found once. Trimming removed 0 bases from V and 13 bases from J, with 9 bases in between. From germline, CDR1 is LGHNT and CDR2 FRNRAP. The CDR3 is 11 amino acids. The TCR was taken from an adult in good health. The gene calls are TRBV12-5 and TRBJ1-2; D call uncertain. The material sequenced was peripheral blood, taken on day 0 of AZD1222 vaccination. CDR3 coding DNA: TGTGCTAGTGGTTTGGTGGCCCTGCTCACCTTC. Protein sequence: CASGLVALLTF.